These 18 T cell receptor beta chains share one sample of origin, sequenced in a study of blood T cell repertoires in COVID-19. TCRdb keeps only in-frame clones here, not all; method: immunoSEQ multiplex PCR. The sample contains around 270,000 clones, approximately 87% of which appear only once. Sequencing was carried out using peripheral blood. The receptors originated from a woman aged 45-59 years with acute or convalescent COVID-19.

This clone was found once. The V gene is TRBV28, the J gene TRBJ1-1; 10 nucleotides agree with TRBD1. The CDR3 totals 16 residues. Germline lookup yields CDR1 MDHEN and CDR2 SYDVKM. The V gene end was trimmed by 5 bases and the J gene end by 4 bases; junction bases not matched to a gene: 10. This CDR3 reads CASSRDRGPLSTEAFF. CDR3 coding DNA: TGTGCCAGCAGTCGGGACAGGGGCCCCCTGAGCACTGAAGCTTTCTTT.

The rearrangement uses TRBV11-1 and TRBJ2-2; weak D call: TRBD2 (6 bases). The V gene's germline CDR1 is SGHAT and CDR2 FQDESV (reference sequence). CDR3 length: 15 residues. V shed 3 bases and J shed 2 bases, with 10 bases lying between them. This chain's CDR3 is CASSFSSVNTGELFF. The CDR3 DNA is TGTGCCAGCAGCTTCTCTAGCGTAAACACCGGGGAGCTGTTTTTT.

This rearrangement joins TRBV9 to TRBJ1-2, with D uncertain. The CDR3 covers 15 residues. Germline CDR1 reads SGDLS; CDR2 reads YYNGEE. Trimming stripped 0 bases from V and 5 bases from J, with 14 bases between. The CDR3 DNA sequence: TGTGCCAGCAGCGTAGGATTTACAGCAACATATGGCTACACCTTC. Translation gives CASSVGFTATYGYTF.

This chain connects TRBV5-6 to TRBJ1-5; TRBD1 matches at 9 bases. The CDR3 sequence is 16 residues long. The trim removed 1 base at V and 6 bases at J, leaving 8 bases unmatched. Germline loops: CDR1 SGHDT, CDR2 YYEEEE. CDR3 in DNA: TGTGCCAGCAGCTTGAGAGGAACAGGGGGCCTTCAGCCCCAGCATTTT. Translated, it gives CASSLRGTGGLQPQHF.

For the CDR3, the DNA is TGTGCCAGCAGTACAGGACAGGGCGATGAGCAGTTCTTC. Translated: CASSTGQGDEQFF. The J gene is TRBJ2-1, the V gene TRBV7-3; the match to TRBD1 covers 8 bases. CDR3 length equals 13 residues. Looked up from germline, CDR1 is SGHTA and CDR2 is FQGTGA. The J segment lost 8 bases and the V segment lost 6 bases, leaving 6 bases of the junction unmatched.

The V gene is TRBV18, the J gene TRBJ2-7; 12 bases align to TRBD1. The CDR3 has 16 amino acids. V was clipped by 4 bases and J by 2 bases; unmatched bases: 6. Germline CDR1 reads KGHSH; CDR2 reads LQKENI. This CDR3 is CASSLTGTGGTYEQYF. CDR3 bases: TGTGCCAGCTCACTAACCGGGACAGGGGGCACCTACGAGCAGTACTTC.

The chain is built from TRBV6-5 and TRBJ1-1; 7 positions agree with TRBD1. The ends lost 3 bases at V and 3 bases at J; junction bases unmatched: 4. CDR1 and CDR2 from the germline V gene are MNHEY and SVGAGI. This CDR3 comprises 14 residues. CDR3 nucleotide sequence: TGTGCCAGCAGTTATAAACAGGGGTACACTGAAGCTTTCTTT. Its protein product is CASSYKQGYTEAFF.

The chain couples TRBV10-1 to TRBJ1-4; D remains unclear. The CDR3 covers 14 residues. The V and J ends lost 6 bases and 0 bases respectively, with 8 bases between them. The V gene's germline CDR1 is WNHNN and CDR2 SYGVQD (reference sequence). CDR3: CASREITTNEKLFF. As DNA, the CDR3 is TGCGCCAGCAGGGAGATTACAACTAATGAAAAACTGTTTTTT.

The J gene is TRBJ1-6, the V gene TRBV27; the D is unclear. The CDR3 contains 14 residues. V shed 3 bases and J shed 4 bases, with 7 bases lying between them. Per germline, CDR1 MNHEY and CDR2 SMNVEV (reference sequence). The CDR3 DNA reads TGTGCCAGCAGTTTGTCGGGGTATAATTCACCCCTCCACTTT. As protein: CASSLSGYNSPLHF.

This CDR3 reads CASSVDQGAGGTIYF. DNA of the CDR3: TGTGCCAGCAGCGTAGATCAGGGGGCCGGAGGCACCATATATTTT. The chain uses TRBV9 and TRBJ1-3; 8 bases agree with TRBD1. The germline V gene has CDR1 SGDLS and CDR2 YYNGEE. This CDR3 region has 15 residues. V trimming: 0 bases; J trimming: 9 bases; junction bases outside the gene matches: 8.

V is TRBV5-1 and J is TRBJ1-1; D is ambiguous. In germline, CDR1 is SGHRS, CDR2 YFSETQ. The CDR3 is 16 residues long. V lost 3 bases and J lost 1, with 16 bases in between. CDR3 nucleotides: TGCGCCAGCAGCTCCCCAAGCCCCAGACAGAACACTGAAGCTTTCTTT. Translation: CASSSPSPRQNTEAFF.

V gene TRBV6-5 combines with J gene TRBJ1-2, with 7 bases matching TRBD1. Germline assignment: CDR1 MNHEY and CDR2 SVGAGI. Unmatched junction bases numbered 3, after V lost 6 bases and J lost 2 bases. CDR3 length: 13 amino acids. CDR3 in amino acids: CASRSTGNYGYTF. Written as DNA, the CDR3 is TGTGCCAGCAGATCGACAGGGAACTATGGCTACACCTTC.

The rearrangement links TRBV5-1 to TRBJ1-1; 7 bases match TRBD1. V lost 1 base to trimming and J lost 0 bases; unmatched junction nucleotides: 9. Per germline, CDR1 SGHRS and CDR2 YFSETQ. The CDR3 contains 17 residues. The CDR3 sequence: CASSLTGTVAMNTEAFF. The CDR3 DNA reads as TGCGCCAGCAGCTTGACTGGGACAGTCGCGATGAACACTGAAGCTTTCTTT.

This clone was seen just once. V is TRBV28 and J is TRBJ2-3; TRBD2 aligns across 10 bases. V was pared by 5 bases and J by 6 bases, with 5 bases of the junction left unmatched. The CDR3 length is 14 residues. The germline CDR1 and CDR2 sequences are MDHEN and SYDVKM. CDR3 amino acids: CASSTGTSVDTQYF. The CDR3 coding sequence is TGTGCCAGCAGTACCGGGACTAGCGTCGATACGCAGTATTTT.

This chain links TRBV5-4 with TRBJ2-7; 8 bases agree with TRBD2. Per germline, CDR1 SGHNT and CDR2 YYREEE (reference sequence). The CDR3 is 14 residues long. Trimming cost V 4 bases and J 3 bases; bases outside gene matches: 6. CDR3 protein: CASSPGLGGYEQYF. The CDR3 nucleotides are TGTGCCAGCAGCCCGGGACTAGGGGGCTACGAGCAGTACTTC.

V is TRBV9 and J is TRBJ1-4; 11 nucleotides agree with TRBD1. Trimming cost V 4 bases and J 6 bases; bases outside gene matches: 5. CDR3 size: 15 residues. Per germline, CDR1 SGDLS and CDR2 YYNGEE. This chain's CDR3 is CASSFRTGGDEKLFF. Here the CDR3 DNA reads TGTGCCAGCAGCTTCCGGACAGGGGGCGATGAAAAACTGTTTTTT.

This chain links TRBV4-1 with TRBJ2-1, with a weak D call TRBD2 (6 bases). CDR1 is MGHRA and CDR2 is YSYEKL in the germline V gene. V was clipped by 0 bases and J by 5 bases, with 14 bases between them. This CDR3 has 16 residues. CDR3 sequence: CASSQDVASANNEQFF. The DNA of the CDR3 is TGCGCCAGCAGCCAAGATGTGGCTAGCGCGAACAATGAGCAGTTCTTC.

The CDR3 bases are TGTGCCACCAGCAGCCGCTACGACAGGGATAAAGGGGGCACTGAAGCTTTCTTT. Its protein is CATSSRYDRDKGGTEAFF. The J gene is TRBJ1-1, the V gene TRBV15, with TRBD1 matching 7 bases. The CDR3 loop spans 18 amino acids. Germline-derived CDR1 and CDR2 are LNHNV and YYDKDF (reference sequence). V lost 3 bases, J lost 4 bases, and 17 bases stayed unmatched.